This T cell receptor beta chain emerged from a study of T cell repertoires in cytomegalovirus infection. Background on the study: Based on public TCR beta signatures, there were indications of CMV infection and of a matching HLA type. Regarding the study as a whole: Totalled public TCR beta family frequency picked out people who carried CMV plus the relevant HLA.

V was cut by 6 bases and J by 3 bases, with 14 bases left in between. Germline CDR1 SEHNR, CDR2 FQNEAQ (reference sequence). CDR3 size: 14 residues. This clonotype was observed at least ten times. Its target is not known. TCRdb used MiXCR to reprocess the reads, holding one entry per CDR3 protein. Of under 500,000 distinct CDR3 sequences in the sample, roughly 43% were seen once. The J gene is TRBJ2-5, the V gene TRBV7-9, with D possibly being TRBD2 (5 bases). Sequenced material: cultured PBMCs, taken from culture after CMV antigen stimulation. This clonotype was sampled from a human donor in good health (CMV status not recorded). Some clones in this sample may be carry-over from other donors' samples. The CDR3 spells CASSSEGREETQYF. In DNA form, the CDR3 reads TGTGCCAGCAGTTCCGAGGGTAGGGAAGAGACCCAGTACTTC.